These 16 T cell receptor beta chains originate from one sample sequenced in a study of PD-1 blockade in mismatch repair-deficient tumors. Produced via immunoSEQ multiplex PCR; TCRdb's table is partial and in-frame only. Of 100,000 to 150,000 clones in the sample, around 86% are singletons; the top ten hold approximately 12%. The sequences come from peripheral blood, collected 44 weeks after starting pembrolizumab. The receptors were sampled from an adult with mismatch repair-deficient cancer.

The rearrangement links TRBV5-1 to TRBJ2-4, with D perhaps given as TRBD1 or TRBD2 (5 bases each). Trimming took 1 base from V and 0 from J, leaving 17 bases between them. The CDR3 is 18 amino acids. CDR1 and CDR2 (germline): SGHRS, YFSETQ. The CDR3, as DNA: TGCGCCAGCAGCTTGACCCTATCCGGGACCTTAGCCAAAAACATTCAGTACTTC. Residues: CASSLTLSGTLAKNIQYF.

The rearrangement uses TRBV5-1 and TRBJ2-7; D could derive from TRBD1 or TRBD2 (6 bases each). The CDR3 consists of 15 residues. Germline V gives CDR1 SGHRS, CDR2 YFSETQ. Trimming shortened V by 0 bases and J by 3 bases, and 13 bases separated the two germline ends. The CDR3 protein is CASSLEVRGGYEQYF. DNA for the CDR3: TGCGCCAGCAGCTTGGAGGTCAGGGGAGGCTACGAGCAGTACTTC. Full variable domain (rest looked up from reference TRBV5-1 and TRBJ2-7): KAGVTQTPRYLIKTRGQQVTLSCSPISGHRSVSWYQQTPGQGLQFLFEYFSETQRNKGNFPGRFSGRQFSNSRSEMNVSTLELGDSALYLCASSLEVRGGYEQYFGPGTRLTVT.

This chain connects TRBV13 to TRBJ1-1; TRBD1 might be the D (5 bases). This CDR3 is built from 15 residues. From germline, CDR1 is PRHDT and CDR2 FYEKMQ (reference sequence). Trimming removed 0 bases at V and 0 bases at J, with 8 bases between. Here the CDR3 reads CASSLGGGMNTEAFF. The CDR3 DNA follows: TGTGCCAGCAGCTTAGGGGGGGGGATGAACACTGAAGCTTTCTTT.

The genes are TRBV10-3 and TRBJ2-1, with a tentative D call TRBD2 (6 bases). This CDR3 is 14 amino acids long. Germline CDR1 and CDR2: ENHRY and SYGVKD. Between the trimmed V and J ends, which lost 3 bases and 9 bases, there was a span of 15 bases. CDR3 protein: CAISDLTSNGEQFF. CDR3 nucleotides: TGTGCCATCAGTGACCTGACTAGTAACGGTGAGCAGTTCTTC.

V and J are TRBV6-5 and TRBJ2-3; D is ambiguous. V lost 0 bases and J 1 base, leaving 8 bases between the germline ends. CDR3 length: 15 residues. Germline CDR1 reads MNHEY; CDR2 reads SVGAGI. Here the CDR3 DNA reads TGTGCCAGCAGTTACTCGAAGGCAGGCACAGATACGCAGTATTTT. It codes for CASSYSKAGTDTQYF.

The chain couples TRBV6-4 to TRBJ1-5; D possibly corresponds to TRBD1 (5 bases). This CDR3 spans 17 amino acids. Trimming pared 5 bases from V and 2 bases from J, leaving 19 bases between. Germline assignment: CDR1 MRHNA and CDR2 SNTAGT. CDR3 sequence: CASSPKCWRDRNQPQHF. CDR3 DNA sequence: TGTGCCAGCAGTCCCAAGTGTTGGCGGGACCGCAATCAGCCCCAGCATTTT.

The gene calls are TRBV4-3 and TRBJ1-5; D is possibly TRBD1 (5 bases). Germline CDR1 LGHNA, CDR2 YSLEER. The CDR3 covers 15 residues. The V gene lost 0 bases and the J gene lost 3 bases, with 9 bases spanning the gap. Here the CDR3 reads CASSQDRRDNQPQHF. The CDR3 bases are TGCGCCAGCAGCCAAGATCGCAGGGACAATCAGCCCCAGCATTTT.

The rearrangement joins TRBV10-3 to TRBJ2-7, with D possibly matching TRBD1 (5 bases). Looked up from germline, CDR1 is ENHRY and CDR2 is SYGVKD. V was clipped by 2 bases and J by 6 bases, with 11 bases between them. The CDR3 loop spans 13 amino acids. CDR3 region: CAISETGPSEQYF. CDR3 coding DNA: TGTGCCATCAGTGAGACAGGTCCGAGCGAGCAGTACTTC.

This CDR3 is CASSLGSQMGEQYF. Here the CDR3 DNA reads TGTGCCAGCAGCTTGGGTAGCCAGATGGGCGAGCAGTACTTC. This chain links TRBV5-4 with TRBJ2-7; D gene ambiguous. The length of the CDR3 is 14 residues. Germline-derived CDR1 and CDR2 are SGHNT and YYREEE (reference sequence). V shed 0 bases and J shed 6 bases, with 13 bases lying between them.

The chain carries TRBV10-3 and TRBJ2-3, with D perhaps assigned TRBD1 or TRBD2 (7 bases each). The V end lost 3 bases, the J end lost 1 base, and 11 bases lay between the germline ends. The CDR3 extends over 15 amino acids. CDR1 is ENHRY, CDR2 SYGVKD, per germline. CDR3 sequence: CAISDRGGRTDTQYF. The CDR3 nucleotides are TGTGCCATCAGTGACAGGGGGGGTCGCACAGATACGCAGTATTTT.

V is TRBV4-1 and J is TRBJ2-5; no reliable D call. The germline V gene encodes CDR1 MGHRA and CDR2 YSYEKL. This CDR3 has 15 amino acids. The germline V and J ends were trimmed by 4 bases and 4 bases, with 16 bases remaining between them. In DNA, the CDR3 is TGCGCCAGCAGCCGCTTCAACGGCTTAGGAGAGACCCAGTACTTC. Residues: CASSRFNGLGETQYF.

V gene TRBV6-6 combines with J gene TRBJ1-2, with 7 bases matching TRBD1. This CDR3 region has 14 residues. Germline V lookup: CDR1 MNHNY, CDR2 SVGAGI (reference sequence). Trimming cost V 2 bases and J 2 bases; bases outside gene matches: 2. The DNA for the CDR3 is TGTGCCAGCAGTTACGGGACAGCAAACTATGGCTACACCTTC. As protein: CASSYGTANYGYTF.

The CDR3 sequence: CASSLRAGTYNEQFF. The CDR3 DNA reads as TGTGCCAGCAGCTTAAGGGCGGGGACCTACAATGAGCAGTTCTTC. The chain carries TRBV7-9 and TRBJ2-1; D is possibly TRBD2 (6 bases). Germline CDR1 is SEHNR and CDR2 is FQNEAQ (reference sequence). The CDR3 consists of 15 residues. V was clipped by 2 bases and J by 2 bases, with 10 bases between them.

V usage is TRBV28 and J usage is TRBJ2-7; 9 bases map to TRBD1. There are 14 residues in the CDR3. V lost 6 bases and J lost 3; bases outside the gene matches: 6. The V gene's germline CDR1 is MDHEN and CDR2 SYDVKM. The CDR3 DNA sequence: TGTGCCAGCAGGACCTTGGGACAGGGCTACGAGCAGTACTTC. Encoded protein: CASRTLGQGYEQYF.

This CDR3 reads CARDRAVPEKYSNQPQHF. For the CDR3, the DNA is TGTGCCAGAGACAGGGCAGTCCCCGAGAAATATAGCAATCAGCCCCAGCATTTT. The chain uses TRBV21-1 and TRBJ1-5; the table calls TRBD1, which could not be checked here. TRBV21-1 is termed a pseudogene. The CDR3 is 18 residues long.

The V call is TRBV14, the J call TRBJ2-7, with D possibly TRBD1 on 6 matching bases. Trimming cost V 3 bases and J 4 bases, with 16 bases left between them. The germline gives CDR1 SGHDN, CDR2 FVKESK. The CDR3 spans 15 residues. In DNA form, the CDR3 reads TGTGCCAGCAGCCACGGAAGACAGGTTGTGTACGAGCAGTACTTC. Translation gives CASSHGRQVVYEQYF.